Listed below are T cell receptor beta chains from one sample, sequenced in a study of radiation and T cells in renal cell carcinoma. Clones were sequenced by immunoSEQ multiplex PCR, and TCRdb holds only the in-frame ones, with some missing. Among some 100,000 clones listed, around 84% were seen once. The specimen comprised blood, sampled from a patient whose treatment included radiotherapy and nephrectomy. These receptors were obtained from a man aged 60 to 69 with renal cell carcinoma. Each CDR3 is given with its conserved first and last residue. D genes are given only for firm matches. Rows may omit the clone size; those that give it use once, few, many or a size class.

CDR3 DNA: TGCGCCAGCAGCTTGGGGGCGTCCAGCTCCTACAATGAGCAGTTCTTC; CDR3 protein: CASSLGASSSYNEQFF; D gene: -; clone size: -; V gene: TRBV5-1; J gene: TRBJ2-1
CDR3 DNA: TGTGCCAGCAGCTTAGCGTCTAGCGGGAACAATGAGCAGTTCTTC; CDR3 protein: CASSLASSGNNEQFF; D gene: TRBD2; clone size: -; V gene: TRBV7-2; J gene: TRBJ2-1
CDR3 DNA: TGCGCCAGCAGCCAGCTCATAAGGGGGCGCTACGAGCAGTACTTC; CDR3 protein: CASSQLIRGRYEQYF; D gene: TRBD1; clone size: once; V gene: TRBV4-3; J gene: TRBJ2-7
CDR3 DNA: TGTGCCAGCAGTGCGCCCGGACAGTCCTACGAGCAGTACTTC; CDR3 protein: CASSAPGQSYEQYF; D gene: -; clone size: -; V gene: TRBV28; J gene: TRBJ2-7
CDR3 DNA: TGTGCCATCGCGGGGGGCGAGACCCAGTACTTC; CDR3 protein: CAIAGGETQYF; D gene: TRBD2; clone size: -; V gene: TRBV10-3; J gene: TRBJ2-5
CDR3 DNA: TGTGCCAGCAGTGCCCAGGGGGCTTATGGCTACACCTTC; CDR3 protein: CASSAQGAYGYTF; D gene: TRBD1; clone size: few; V gene: TRBV28; J gene: TRBJ1-2
CDR3 DNA: TGTGCCAGCAGTATAACTAGCGGAGTAGGAGAAGATACGCAGTATTTT; CDR3 protein: CASSITSGVGEDTQYF; D gene: TRBD2; clone size: once; V gene: TRBV4-2; J gene: TRBJ2-3
CDR3 DNA: TGTGCCAGCAGCCTACGATCCCCGGGGATAGCGGGAGCCTACGAGCAGTACTTC; CDR3 protein: CASSLRSPGIAGAYEQYF; D gene: TRBD2; clone size: -; V gene: TRBV27; J gene: TRBJ2-7
CDR3 DNA: TGCGCCAGCAGCTGGCCGTCTACGGCCAGGGATGAAGAGACCCAGTACTTC; CDR3 protein: CASSWPSTARDEETQYF; D gene: -; clone size: -; V gene: TRBV5-1; J gene: TRBJ2-5
CDR3 DNA: TGCGCCAGCAGCCCAGGACTAGCGGGCAACAATGAGCAGTTCTTC; CDR3 protein: CASSPGLAGNNEQFF; D gene: TRBD2; clone size: -; V gene: TRBV5-1; J gene: TRBJ2-1
CDR3 DNA: TGTGCCAGCAGCCCAGGGATGAAGGGGATCTACGAGCAGTACTTC; CDR3 protein: CASSPGMKGIYEQYF; D gene: -; clone size: -; V gene: TRBV6-6; J gene: TRBJ2-7
CDR3 DNA: TGTGCCAGCAGTTACGTTCGAGGGAGCTATGGCTACACCTTC; CDR3 protein: CASSYVRGSYGYTF; D gene: -; clone size: -; V gene: TRBV6-5; J gene: TRBJ1-2
CDR3 DNA: TGCAGCGTTGCCCCTGCCTCTGGGGCCAACGTCCTGACTTTC; CDR3 protein: CSVAPASGANVLTF; D gene: -; clone size: -; V gene: TRBV29-1; J gene: TRBJ2-6
CDR3 DNA: TGTGCCAGCAGTTTGTCTCAGCCCCAGCATTTT; CDR3 protein: CASSLSQPQHF; D gene: -; clone size: -; V gene: TRBV28; J gene: TRBJ1-5
CDR3 DNA: TGTGCCAGCAGTCGTCTTCGGACAGGGCATGGCTACACCTTC; CDR3 protein: CASSRLRTGHGYTF; D gene: TRBD1; clone size: once; V gene: TRBV7-9; J gene: TRBJ1-2
CDR3 DNA: TGTGCCAGCAGCCAGGGGGAGGAGTACGAGCAGTACTTC; CDR3 protein: CASSQGEEYEQYF; D gene: -; clone size: -; V gene: TRBV5-8; J gene: TRBJ2-7
CDR3 DNA: TGTGCCAGCAGCTTATCAGATACGCAGTATTTT; CDR3 protein: CASSLSDTQYF; D gene: -; clone size: -; V gene: TRBV7-3; J gene: TRBJ2-3
CDR3 DNA: TGTGCCAGCAGCCCGCCGGGGGCCACCAATCAGCCCCAGCATTTT; CDR3 protein: CASSPPGATNQPQHF; D gene: -; clone size: -; V gene: TRBV28; J gene: TRBJ1-5
CDR3 DNA: TGTGCCAGCAGTGAAGTCGGCAGGGCAGACACTGAAGCTTTCTTT; CDR3 protein: CASSEVGRADTEAFF; D gene: -; clone size: once; V gene: TRBV6-1; J gene: TRBJ1-1
CDR3 DNA: TGTGCCAGCAGATATCGGGGGTTTGCCTACGAGCAGTACTTC; CDR3 protein: CASRYRGFAYEQYF; D gene: -; clone size: -; V gene: TRBV6-5; J gene: TRBJ2-7
CDR3 DNA: TGTGCCAGCAGCGGACGGCGGACCGCGAACACCGGGGAGCTGTTTTTT; CDR3 protein: CASSGRRTANTGELFF; D gene: -; clone size: -; V gene: TRBV7-7; J gene: TRBJ2-2
CDR3 DNA: TGTGCCAGCAGCTTGAAGGGAACCTACGAGCAGTACTTC; CDR3 protein: CASSLKGTYEQYF; D gene: -; clone size: -; V gene: TRBV5-4; J gene: TRBJ2-7
CDR3 DNA: TGCGCCAGCAGCTTGGATACGGGGGGCCTCCCCGGGGCCAACGTCCTGACTTTC; CDR3 protein: CASSLDTGGLPGANVLTF; D gene: -; clone size: -; V gene: TRBV5-1; J gene: TRBJ2-6
CDR3 DNA: TGCAGCGTTTCGGACTGGGACACTGAAGCTTTCTTT; CDR3 protein: CSVSDWDTEAFF; D gene: -; clone size: -; V gene: TRBV29-1; J gene: TRBJ1-1
CDR3 DNA: TGTGCCAGCAGTCCTCGAGGGGGGGGGAACACTGAAGCTTTCTTT; CDR3 protein: CASSPRGGGNTEAFF; D gene: -; clone size: -; V gene: TRBV28; J gene: TRBJ1-1
CDR3 DNA: TGCGCCAGCAGCTTGTTTGGGGATACGCAGTATTTT; CDR3 protein: CASSLFGDTQYF; D gene: -; clone size: -; V gene: TRBV5-1; J gene: TRBJ2-3
CDR3 DNA: TGTGCCATCAGTGACGGGGGAGATACGCAGTATTTT; CDR3 protein: CAISDGGDTQYF; D gene: -; clone size: -; V gene: TRBV10-3; J gene: TRBJ2-3
CDR3 DNA: TGTGCCAGCAGCCAATCGGGGATCGAAGCTTTCTTT; CDR3 protein: CASSQSGIEAFF; D gene: -; clone size: -; V gene: TRBV14; J gene: TRBJ1-1
CDR3 DNA: TGTGCCAGCAGCCAAGAGATAGGGACAGGTGCCTACGAGCAGTACTTC; CDR3 protein: CASSQEIGTGAYEQYF; D gene: TRBD1; clone size: -; V gene: TRBV14; J gene: TRBJ2-7
CDR3 DNA: TGCGCCAGCAGCCTAGAAATAGGGACTGAAGCTTTCTTT; CDR3 protein: CASSLEIGTEAFF; D gene: -; clone size: -; V gene: TRBV5-1; J gene: TRBJ1-1
CDR3 DNA: TGCGCCAGCAGCCAATCCGGGACTAAACAAGAGACCCAGTACTTC; CDR3 protein: CASSQSGTKQETQYF; D gene: TRBD2; clone size: -; V gene: TRBV4-3; J gene: TRBJ2-5
CDR3 DNA: TGTGCCAGCATGCCGGACAGTAATTCACCCCTCCACTTT; CDR3 protein: CASMPDSNSPLHF; D gene: -; clone size: -; V gene: TRBV2; J gene: TRBJ1-6
CDR3 DNA: TGTGCCAGCAGCGAAAGGGGTATCCGGGTTTTAGGTGAGCAGTACTTC; CDR3 protein: CASSERGIRVLGEQYF; D gene: -; clone size: -; V gene: TRBV7-2; J gene: TRBJ2-7
CDR3 DNA: TGTGCCAGCAGTTACACACTAGCGGGTGGTAGGTACGAGCAGTACTTC; CDR3 protein: CASSYTLAGGRYEQYF; D gene: TRBD2; clone size: -; V gene: TRBV6-5; J gene: TRBJ2-7
CDR3 DNA: TGTGCCAGCAGATCCGGGGGACTCTTGTATGGCTACACCTTC; CDR3 protein: CASRSGGLLYGYTF; D gene: -; clone size: -; V gene: TRBV6-6; J gene: TRBJ1-2
CDR3 DNA: TGTGCCAGCCCGCGAGACACGAACACCGGGGAGCTGTTTTTT; CDR3 protein: CASPRDTNTGELFF; D gene: -; clone size: -; V gene: TRBV7-9; J gene: TRBJ2-2
CDR3 DNA: TGTGCCAGCGGAGGACTAGCGGGAACCGGGGAGCTGTTTTTT; CDR3 protein: CASGGLAGTGELFF; D gene: TRBD2; clone size: -; V gene: TRBV28; J gene: TRBJ2-2
CDR3 DNA: TGCGCCAGCAGCCAAGATCGTCCGACAGGGGGCAACACTGAAGCTTTCTTT; CDR3 protein: CASSQDRPTGGNTEAFF; D gene: TRBD1; clone size: few; V gene: TRBV4-3; J gene: TRBJ1-1
CDR3 DNA: TGCGCCAGCAGCCAACGAGAGAGGGGACTAGCGGGTTCTTCTAACACCGGGGAGCTGTTTTTT; CDR3 protein: CASSQRERGLAGSSNTGELFF; D gene: TRBD2; clone size: -; V gene: TRBV4-1; J gene: TRBJ2-2
CDR3 DNA: TGTGCCAGCAGCTTAGCGCTTCAGGGGGCGACGGGAAACACCATATATTTT; CDR3 protein: CASSLALQGATGNTIYF; D gene: TRBD1; clone size: once; V gene: TRBV7-2; J gene: TRBJ1-3
CDR3 DNA: TGTGCCAGCAGTGACCCCCGTCAGGGCCACGAGCAGTACTTC; CDR3 protein: CASSDPRQGHEQYF; D gene: -; clone size: -; V gene: TRBV6-1; J gene: TRBJ2-7